This TCR beta chain was obtained from a study of cytomegalovirus exposure and HLA in healthy donors. As for this clone: Antigen: not known.

This CDR3 is 15 amino acids long. The germline V gene encodes CDR1 MNHEY and CDR2 SVGAGI. V lost 5 bases, J lost 2 bases, and 9 bases stayed unmatched. Produced via immunoSEQ multiplex PCR; TCRdb's table is partial and in-frame only. Among roughly 56,000 clones listed, over 75% were seen once. Study-wide results and limits: In vitro data verified a few CMV-associated chains as specific for CMV antigens. According to the study, 160 or so TCR beta chains were cytomegalovirus-associated. With high specificity and sensitivity, the classifier reportedly diagnosed cytomegalovirus status.

This sequence was found in a woman under 40 in good health and CMV-seronegative. This sequence joins TRBV6-5 and TRBJ2-7; 7 bases are shared with TRBD2. Material for sequencing was PBMCs. Written as DNA, the CDR3 is TGTGCCAGCAGTGCGGGCGGGAGATTTCCCTACGAGCAGTACTTC. It specifies CASSAGGRFPYEQYF.